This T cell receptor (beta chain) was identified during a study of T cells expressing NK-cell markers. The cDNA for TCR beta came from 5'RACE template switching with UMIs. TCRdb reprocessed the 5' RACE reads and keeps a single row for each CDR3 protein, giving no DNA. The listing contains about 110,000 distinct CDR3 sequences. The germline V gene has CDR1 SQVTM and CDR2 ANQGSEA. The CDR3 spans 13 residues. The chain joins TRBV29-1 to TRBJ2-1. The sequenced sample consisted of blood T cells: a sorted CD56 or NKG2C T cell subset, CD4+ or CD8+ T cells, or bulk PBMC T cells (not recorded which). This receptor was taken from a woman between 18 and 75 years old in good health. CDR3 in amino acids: CSVLDRTYNEQFF.